The rows below give T cell receptor beta chains drawn from one sample of a study of T cells expressing NK-cell markers. TCRdb re-called the 5' RACE reads and gives one entry per CDR3 protein, without DNA. The sample spans 150,000 to 180,000 distinct CDR3 sequences; the ten largest clones claim 37%. Material: blood T cells: a sorted CD56 or NKG2C T cell subset, CD4+ or CD8+ T cells, or bulk PBMC T cells (not recorded which). These receptors were obtained from a woman aged 45-59 years in good health. Each CDR3 is given with its conserved first and last residue.

j_gene,v_gene,CDR3aa
TRBJ2-3,TRBV27,CASSPTNLDTQYF
TRBJ2-5,TRBV7-8,CASSFPVAGRETQYF
TRBJ2-1,TRBV7-9,CASTLRDYGALDEQFF
TRBJ2-1,TRBV27,CASSLLLAGRSYNEQFF
TRBJ2-1,TRBV27,CASSSPGAASYNEQFF
TRBJ2-5,TRBV4-1,CASSQEGASGDQETQYF
TRBJ2-1,TRBV7-6,CASSPEGQGSNEQFF
TRBJ2-1,TRBV5-1,CASSSGLAGGWTYNEQFF
TRBJ2-3,TRBV15,CATSIESHTDTQYF
TRBJ1-5,TRBV7-9,CASSQLHGDQPQHF
TRBJ2-3,TRBV4-1,CASSLIPSDTQYF
TRBJ2-7,TRBV3-1,CASSQYPEQYF
TRBJ2-3,TRBV27,CASSLGLAGGTQYF
TRBJ2-1,TRBV20-1,CSAPLGQHSYNEQFF
TRBJ1-5,TRBV19,CASSPSFSPDQPQHF
TRBJ2-5,TRBV6-2/TRBV6-3,CASSYGTGAKTQYF
TRBJ2-1,TRBV20-1,CSARDRDSGRLNEQFF
TRBJ1-5,TRBV10-3,CAISESGTGVPYSNQPQHF
TRBJ1-5,TRBV18,CASSPTHRQGNQPQHF
TRBJ2-5,TRBV12-3/TRBV12-4,CASSLPGEETQYF
TRBJ2-1,TRBV20-1,CSATAGDYNEQFF
TRBJ2-5,TRBV7-8,CASSTVANQETQYF
TRBJ2-3,TRBV11-3,CASSSERDTQYF
TRBJ2-7,TRBV10-3,CAISEISYEQYF
TRBJ2-3,TRBV7-9,CASSLSVTGPTDTQYF
TRBJ1-5,TRBV6-6,CASRSSGHSNQPQHF
TRBJ2-1,TRBV20-1,CSARGGGEVLMYEQFF
TRBJ2-6,TRBV9,CASSVGERPGANVLTF
TRBJ2-1,TRBV10-3,CAISDILAGGYNEQFF
TRBJ1-4,TRBV28,CASSFFPGQAPFNEKLFF
TRBJ2-1,TRBV20-1,CSAPTSGRPALINEQFF
TRBJ2-5,TRBV28,CASSPGGQGLLETQYF
TRBJ2-6,TRBV7-9,CASSINPRDRYSGANVLTF
TRBJ1-2,TRBV7-9,CASSLPTGANYGYTF
TRBJ1-1,TRBV7-2,CASSLLAGMNTEAFF
TRBJ1-3,TRBV4-1,CASSQGIRGAIYF
TRBJ1-1,TRBV13,CASSLVAGENTEAFF
TRBJ2-1,TRBV2,CASSEFDGGRGNEQFF
TRBJ1-2,TRBV27,CASSETGNYGYTF
TRBJ2-7,TRBV13,CASSSPLAGYYEQYF
TRBJ2-7,TRBV30,CAWQTGSYEQYF
TRBJ2-1,TRBV20-1,CSASQGPYNEQFF
TRBJ2-3,TRBV11-2,CASSSDTGQGVTQYF
TRBJ2-6,TRBV7-2,CASSSGGIGANVLTF
TRBJ2-1,TRBV12-3/TRBV12-4,CASSPGGDFLSMQFF
TRBJ2-2,TRBV7-2,CASSLAVGELFF
TRBJ2-3,TRBV4-1,CASSQEGSPGGNTQYF
TRBJ2-1,TRBV4-1,CASSQDMERPTRGNEQFF
TRBJ2-7,TRBV3-1,CASSLGPGSHEQYF